A selection of T cell receptor beta chains follows, all from one sample in a study of blood T cell repertoires in COVID-19. Clones were sequenced by immunoSEQ multiplex PCR, and TCRdb holds only the in-frame ones, with some missing. The repertoire holds around 97,000 clones, with around 90% as singletons. Sequencing used peripheral blood. These TCRs come from a man in his forties or fifties in a cohort sampled during active COVID-19. Each CDR3 is given with its conserved first and last residue. A D gene is named only where the DNA matches it firmly. Clone size is shown for a subset of rows, as once, few, many or a class of expanded clone.

D gene | J gene | clone size | V gene | CDR3 DNA | CDR3 protein
NA | TRBJ2-6 | once | TRBV4-2 | TGTGCCAGCAGCCAAGTCGGGAACTCTGGGGCCAACGTCCTGACTTTC | CASSQVGNSGANVLTF
TRBD1 | TRBJ2-7 | NA | TRBV2 | TGTGCCAGCAAGACCGGGACAGGGGGCACATGGTACGAGCAGTACTTC | CASKTGTGGTWYEQYF
NA | TRBJ1-5 | NA | TRBV6-1 | TGTGCCAGCAGTGAAGCGCGGGGGCAGCCCCAGCATTTT | CASSEARGQPQHF
NA | TRBJ2-3 | NA | TRBV6-1 | TGTGCCAGCAGTGACCTACAGGGAAGGCGGACAGATACGCAGTATTTT | CASSDLQGRRTDTQYF
NA | TRBJ1-2 | few | TRBV6-5 | TGTGCCAGCAGTTACACAGGGAACGCTAACTATGGCTACACCTTC | CASSYTGNANYGYTF
NA | TRBJ1-5 | NA | TRBV6-5 | TGTGCCAGCCTTAAAGGACAAGGGTTTCAGCCCCAGCATTTT | CASLKGQGFQPQHF
TRBD2 | TRBJ2-3 | NA | TRBV25-1 | TGTGCCAGCAGTGAATCGGGAGTAGCGGGGGCCCGCGCAGATACGCAGTATTTT | CASSESGVAGARADTQYF
NA | TRBJ2-1 | many | TRBV27 | TGTGCCAGCAGTTTCGACCGGGGAGCCTACAATGAGCAGTTCTTC | CASSFDRGAYNEQFF
NA | TRBJ2-5 | NA | TRBV2 | TGTGCCAGCAGGACCGGGACATTCCAAGAGACCCAGTACTTC | CASRTGTFQETQYF
NA | TRBJ2-7 | NA | TRBV5-6 | TGTGCCAGCAGCTTGGGACTTGACTCCTACGAGCAGTACTTC | CASSLGLDSYEQYF
TRBD1 | TRBJ2-7 | NA | TRBV2 | TGTGCCAGCAGTAGTGCCAGGGGGTCCTACGAGCAGTACTTC | CASSSARGSYEQYF
TRBD1 | TRBJ1-1 | NA | TRBV11-2 | TGTGCCAGCACCCCCGGACCGGTGGGGGACAGGGGCACTGAAGCTTTCTTT | CASTPGPVGDRGTEAFF
TRBD1 | TRBJ2-1 | NA | TRBV9 | TGTGCCAGCAGCGTTGCCGGGACAGGGGCCCTGAATGAGCAGTTCTTC | CASSVAGTGALNEQFF
TRBD1 | TRBJ1-5 | NA | TRBV6-5 | TGTGCCAGCAGTAAGGACAGGACGAGCAATCAGCCCCAGCATTTT | CASSKDRTSNQPQHF
TRBD2 | TRBJ2-1 | NA | TRBV11-1 | TGTGCCAGCAGCTTAGCGGGACTAGCGGCGGTTGAGCAGTTCTTC | CASSLAGLAAVEQFF
NA | TRBJ1-5 | NA | TRBV7-8 | TGTGCCAGCAGCCTCGGGCAGGGAACAAATCAGCCCCAGCATTTT | CASSLGQGTNQPQHF
NA | TRBJ2-3 | NA | TRBV5-4 | TGTGCCAGCAGCTTGAGAGCAGGGGGCACAGATACGCAGTATTTT | CASSLRAGGTDTQYF
NA | TRBJ1-1 | NA | TRBV18 | TGTGCCAGCTCACCGACTCGACAGACGAACACTGAAGCTTTCTTT | CASSPTRQTNTEAFF
TRBD1 | TRBJ1-2 | NA | TRBV7-9 | TGTGCCAGCAGCTTGGCCGGGACAGCTAACTATGGCTACACCTTC | CASSLAGTANYGYTF
NA | TRBJ2-3 | NA | TRBV12-3/TRBV12-4 | TGTGCCAGCAGTCCCCCGGGAGATACGCAGTATTTT | CASSPPGDTQYF
TRBD1 | TRBJ1-6 | NA | TRBV18 | TGTGCCAGCTCACCGAGGACAGGGAGGGATTCACCCCTCCACTTT | CASSPRTGRDSPLHF
TRBD2 | TRBJ2-1 | NA | TRBV7-9 | TGTGCCAGCAGCCCTGGACTAGCGACGAGGAATGAGCAGTTCTTC | CASSPGLATRNEQFF
NA | TRBJ2-5 | NA | TRBV5-4 | TGTGCCAGCAGCTTGGCCGCGGGGTCTGAGACCCAGTACTTC | CASSLAAGSETQYF
NA | TRBJ2-7 | NA | TRBV7-2 | TGTGCCAGCAGCTTAGAGGCGGGGCCAACCTACGAGCAGTACTTC | CASSLEAGPTYEQYF
TRBD1 | TRBJ2-3 | NA | TRBV9 | TGTGCCAGCAGCGAACAGGGGAGCGGAGATACGCAGTATTTT | CASSEQGSGDTQYF
NA | TRBJ2-7 | NA | TRBV6-6 | TGTGCCAGCAGAGCTACAGGGTTCTACGAGCAGTACTTC | CASRATGFYEQYF
NA | TRBJ1-1 | NA | TRBV24-1 | TGTGCCACCACTGGCAGGGCAAACACTGAAGCTTTCTTT | CATTGRANTEAFF
TRBD2 | TRBJ2-3 | NA | TRBV5-1 | TGCGCCAGCAGCTGGACTAGAGCTCGCACAGATACGCAGTATTTT | CASSWTRARTDTQYF
NA | TRBJ1-1 | NA | TRBV6-5 | TGTGCCAGCAGTTACGTGCACGGGGGGCAGGCGGCTTTCTTT | CASSYVHGGQAAFF